Below, 11 T cell receptor beta chains from the same sample are listed, as sequenced in a study of CD8+ T cells in alopecia areata. Investigators isolated RNA and reverse transcribed it into cDNA to act as the sequencing template. Measured with immunoSEQ multiplex PCR; TCRdb has only the in-frame clones, and not every one. The sample has about 200,000 clones, more than 45% seen once; the top ten hold about 5.1%. Noted treatment: oral pan-JAK inhibitor, 5-10 mg twice daily. The sequences come from CD4+ T cells sorted from blood, collected at week 24, from a patient treated with tofacitinib. The receptors stem from a human donor with alopecia areata.

V usage is TRBV18 and J usage is TRBJ2-5; tentatively, D is TRBD1 or TRBD2 (5 bases each). Trimming stripped 2 bases from V and 3 bases from J, with 7 bases between. Germline assignment: CDR1 KGHSH and CDR2 LQKENI. The CDR3 length is 13 residues. For the CDR3, the DNA is TGTGCCAGCTCACCAAGAGGGGAAGAGACCCAGTACTTC. Protein: CASSPRGEETQYF.

V is TRBV7-3 and J is TRBJ2-1; TRBD2 aligns across 14 bases. The J segment lost 5 bases and the V segment lost 10 bases, leaving 4 bases of the junction unmatched. Germline V gene sequence: CDR1 SGHTA, CDR2 FQGTGA. The CDR3 is 14 residues long. CDR3 DNA sequence: TGTGCCACCAAGACTAGCGGGGGGGACAATGAGCAGTTCTTC. It yields the protein CATKTSGGDNEQFF.

This sequence joins TRBV30 and TRBJ1-3; D is ambiguous. CDR1 GTSNPN and CDR2 SVGIG come from the germline V gene (reference sequence). The CDR3 loop spans 14 amino acids. Trimming took off 2 bases at V and 2 bases at J, with 10 bases between the two ends. The CDR3 DNA is TGTGCCTGGAGTCCTGGGTCTACTGGAAACACCATATATTTT. It codes for CAWSPGSTGNTIYF.

The rearrangement joins TRBV9 to TRBJ2-5, with D uncertain. Germline V gives CDR1 SGDLS, CDR2 YYNGEE. With 0 bases removed from V and 5 bases from J, the gap between germline ends came to 8 bases. The CDR3 length is 13 residues. The CDR3 DNA reads as TGTGCCAGCAGCGTAGCAGGTGGGGAGACCCAGTACTTC. Translating it yields CASSVAGGETQYF. Based on the CDR3 plus reference TRBV9 and TRBJ2-5, the full variable domain is DSGVTQTPKHLITATGQRVTLRCSPRSGDLSVYWYQQSLDQGLQFLIQYYNGEERAKGNILERFSAQQFPDLHSELNLSSLELGDSALYFCASSVAGGETQYFGPGTRLLVL.

CDR3 in amino acids: CASSYSAREHGYTF. DNA of the CDR3: TGTGCCAGCAGTTACTCCGCCAGGGAACATGGCTACACCTTC. This chain connects TRBV6-5 to TRBJ1-2; perhaps TRBD1 as D (5 bases). Germline V gene data show CDR1 as MNHEY and CDR2 as SVGAGI. Trimming pared 0 bases from V and 6 bases from J, leaving 11 bases between. The CDR3 contains 14 residues.

The V gene is TRBV27, the J gene TRBJ1-5; D perhaps matches TRBD1 (6 bases). CDR1 is MNHEY, CDR2 SMNVEV, per germline (reference sequence). Trimming left V 1 base short and J 9 bases short, with 13 bases between. The CDR3 sequence is 14 residues long. CDR3 in DNA: TGTGCCAGCAGTTTATATTTAGGGGGGTGGCCCCAGCATTTT. It yields the protein CASSLYLGGWPQHF.

This rearrangement joins TRBV19 to TRBJ2-4; 14 bases map to TRBD2. The CDR3 covers 17 residues. V was pared by 4 bases and J by 6 bases, with 8 bases of the junction left unmatched. CDR1 and CDR2 (germline): LNHDA, SQIVND (reference sequence). DNA for the CDR3: TGTGCCAGTAGTACAAGCCCCGGGACTAGCGGGAGAAACATTCAGTACTTC. The encoded protein is CASSTSPGTSGRNIQYF.

This chain uses TRBV7-3 with TRBJ1-2; TRBD1 matches 7 bases. This CDR3 spans 13 amino acids. J lost 8 bases, V lost 5 bases, and 8 bases had no gene match. Germline CDR1 and CDR2: SGHTA and FQGTGA. CDR3: CASSLTGYKGYTF. The DNA for the CDR3 is TGTGCCAGCAGCCTGACAGGGTATAAGGGCTACACCTTC.

The chain has TRBV4-2 and TRBJ2-7; 9 bases align to TRBD1. Germline assignment: CDR1 LGHNA and CDR2 YNFKEQ. The V and J ends lost 1 base and 2 bases, in that order; junction bases with no gene match: 6. This CDR3 has 16 amino acids. The CDR3 nucleotides read TGTGCCAGCAGCCAAGGACCGGACAGGGGTACCTACGAGCAGTACTTC. It specifies CASSQGPDRGTYEQYF.

The chain joins TRBV27 to TRBJ2-1, with 9 bases fitting TRBD1. Germline trimming cut 3 bases from V and 8 bases from J; bases unmatched to any gene: 5. The CDR3 length is 14 residues. Germline V CDR1 and CDR2: MNHEY, SMNVEV (reference sequence). The CDR3 DNA reads as TGTGCCAGCAGTTTCTCGACAGGGGGGCATGAGCAGTTCTTC. This translates into CASSFSTGGHEQFF.

This clone was seen only a few times. The chain links TRBV29-1 to TRBJ2-3, with 7 bases matching TRBD2. The V gene end was trimmed by 7 bases and the J gene end by 3 bases; junction bases not matched to a gene: 10. The germline V gene has CDR1 SQVTM and CDR2 ANQGSEA. This CDR3 has 14 amino acids. The CDR3 spells CSAGAGDNTDTQYF. The CDR3 DNA is TGCAGCGCCGGCGCGGGGGATAATACAGATACGCAGTATTTT.